This T cell receptor (beta chain) was captured by sequencing in a study of cytomegalovirus exposure and HLA in healthy donors. Background on the study: Genotyping of hundreds of donors showed that over 65% belonged to the Caucasian-associated ancestry cluster.

In the PCR, 60 Vbeta and 13 Jbeta primers were used. The data were produced by immunoSEQ multiplex PCR, yet TCRdb's version contains in-frame clones alone and is incomplete. The table records 90,000 to 120,000 clones, 77% of them present only once. Findings and caveats of the study: In presence/absence analyses, roughly uniform sequencing depth across donors was assumed.

There are a few counts of this clone. Its antigen is not known. Material: PBMCs. The receptor was isolated from a male donor in good health and CMV-seronegative.

The CDR3 loop is CAWKQGVGATNEKLFF. The CDR3 nucleotides read TGTGCCTGGAAACAAGGGGTAGGGGCAACTAATGAAAAACTGTTTTTT. The chain is built from TRBV30 and TRBJ1-4, with a weak D call TRBD1 (5 bases). Per germline, CDR1 GTSNPN and CDR2 SVGIG (reference sequence). CDR3 length: 16 amino acids. V gave up 4 bases and J gave up 0 bases, with 15 bases separating them. Filled out from reference TRBV30 and TRBJ1-4, the complete variable domain reads SQTIHQWPATLVQPVGSPLSLECTVEGTSNPNLYWYRQAAGRGLQLLFYSVGIGQISSEVPQNLSASRPQDRQFILSSKKLLLSDSGFYLCAWKQGVGATNEKLFFGSGTQLSVL.